This T cell receptor (beta chain) was sequenced in a study of beta chain features in type 1 diabetes. A few counts support this clone. Expressed TCRB transcripts were sequenced after all isolated RNA was converted to cDNA. The repertoire was sequenced with immunoSEQ multiplex PCR; TCRdb's copy has only in-frame clones and lacks some. Of about 130,000 clones listed, about a tenth are singletons. The source is a man aged 18 to 29 in good health. Material for sequencing was central memory CD4+ T cells from blood.

CDR3 protein: CASEPSGTRGGEQFF. In DNA, the CDR3 is TGTGCCAGCGAACCCTCCGGGACTAGAGGGGGTGAGCAGTTCTTC. The chain employs TRBV2 and TRBJ2-1, with 8 bases fitting TRBD2. Trimming cost V 8 bases and J 9 bases; bases outside gene matches: 15. The V gene's germline CDR1 is SNHLY and CDR2 FYNNEI. CDR3 length: 15 residues.